This T cell receptor (beta chain) was sequenced for a study of PD-1 blockade in mismatch repair-deficient tumors (dated by TCRdb to 2015 to 2018). In terms of the full investigation: Between September 2013 and September 2016, the trial enrolled about 86 consecutive patients with 12 mismatch repair-deficient cancer types, every one of whom had been previously treated and was progressing. Deep sequencing of TCR CDR3 regions was used to track tumor-associated T cell clones in peripheral blood of patients responding to PD-1 blockade.

General conclusions and limits of the study: Rapid expansion after pembrolizumab followed by contraction, generally before radiologic responses, was shown by tumor-resident clones, which were often undetectable in blood before treatment.

Receptor amplification or capture employed the immunoSEQ multiplex PCR assay. TCRdb provides this immuneACCESS table in a form limited to in-frame rearrangements. Some clones are lacking; in checked studies, under half of them reflect an unresolved V gene, and why the rest are absent is not known. The sample profile shows around 9,000 clones; 75% to 90% of them were found once. Of the sample, around 0.97% is held by the ten largest clones. The trim is 3 bases for V and 9 bases for J, with a gap of 12 bases between the germline ends. The CDR3 numbers 14 amino acids, ends counted. Kept here is only the CDR3 DNA, which spans 42 bases and is read in frame from base 1. Sequences MGHDK (CDR1) and SYGVNS (CDR2) are obtained from the germline V gene. For every enrolled patient, mismatch repair deficiency was confirmed by either polymerase chain reaction or immunohistochemistry. TCR sequencing was performed for a few patients who responded to pembrolizumab therapy. In the phase II trial, pembrolizumab PD-1 blockade was tested prospectively in advanced mismatch repair-deficient cancers, no matter which tissue of origin the cancers came from. Peripheral blood T cell samples were serially collected before and at multiple times after PD-1 blockade was started. Blood sampling times were reported as weeks after the first pembrolizumab dose.

In its sample, this clone was seen once. Its target antigen remains unknown. The conserved closing phenylalanine or tryptophan is absent in this CDR3, likely reflecting a read error. Sample: PBMCs, taken around 46 weeks after starting pembrolizumab. This clonotype was sampled from an adult with mismatch repair-deficient cancer. The sequence is built from TRBV25-1 and TRBJ1-6; the D gene identity is not certain. Here is the DNA: TGTGCCAGCAGTGACCCCCGGCGGGGTTCACCCCTCCACCTT. Its translation reads: CASSDPRRGSPLHL.